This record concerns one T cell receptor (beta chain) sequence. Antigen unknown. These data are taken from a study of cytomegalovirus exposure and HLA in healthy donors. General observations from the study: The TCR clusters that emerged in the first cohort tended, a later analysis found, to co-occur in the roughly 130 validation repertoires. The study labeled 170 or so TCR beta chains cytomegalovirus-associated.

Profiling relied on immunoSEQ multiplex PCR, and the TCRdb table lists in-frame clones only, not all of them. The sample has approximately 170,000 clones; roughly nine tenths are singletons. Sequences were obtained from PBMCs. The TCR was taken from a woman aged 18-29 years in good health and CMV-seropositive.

As DNA, the CDR3 is TGCGCCAGCAGCGGAATACAGCGGGGCTACTCCTACAATGAGCAGTTCTTC. It codes for CASSGIQRGYSYNEQFF. V gene TRBV4-1 combines with J gene TRBJ2-1, with TRBD2 matching over 7 bases. Trimming at V came to 5 bases and at J to 0 bases, leaving 10 bases not matched to a gene. Germline V gene sequence: CDR1 MGHRA, CDR2 YSYEKL. The CDR3 has 17 amino acids.